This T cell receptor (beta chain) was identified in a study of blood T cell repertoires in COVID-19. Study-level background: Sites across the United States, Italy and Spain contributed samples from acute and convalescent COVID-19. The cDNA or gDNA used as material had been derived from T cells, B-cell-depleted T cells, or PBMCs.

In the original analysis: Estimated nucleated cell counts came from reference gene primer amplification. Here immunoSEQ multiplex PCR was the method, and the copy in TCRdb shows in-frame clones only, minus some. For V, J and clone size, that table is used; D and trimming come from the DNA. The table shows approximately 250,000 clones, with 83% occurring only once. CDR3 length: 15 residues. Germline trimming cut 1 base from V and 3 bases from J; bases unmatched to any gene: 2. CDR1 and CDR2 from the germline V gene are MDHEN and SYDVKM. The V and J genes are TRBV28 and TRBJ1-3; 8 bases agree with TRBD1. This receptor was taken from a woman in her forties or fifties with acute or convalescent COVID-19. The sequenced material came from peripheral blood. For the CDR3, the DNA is TGTGCCAGCAGTTTATATACAGGGGGTGGAAACACCATATATTTT. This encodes CASSLYTGGGNTIYF.